This TCR beta chain stems from a study of long-term antiretroviral therapy in people with HIV (dated by TCRdb to 2022 to 2024). Regarding the research as a whole: The earliest samples were collected approximately a decade before the 2015 WHO recommendation for immediate ART, a period when ART was typically delayed until CD4 counts fell. A retrospective serial study tested whether ART initiation and durable HIV suppression were associated with changes in peripheral blood TRB repertoire composition and diversity. A total of roughly 200 cryopreserved PBMC samples were contributed to the cohort by 30 adults with confirmed HIV infection, with samples collected serially over a mean of approximately 6 years (range 1-12). Test extractions of a monoclonal T-cell line alongside a few dozen polyclonal samples showed no cross-contamination during QIAcube processing. Of the approximately 32 participants with HIV, roughly twelve were female.

The immunoSEQ hsTCRB v3.0 assay was used at survey level resolution to sequence the TRB variable region. The targeted TRB sequencing depth was about 40,000-55,000 T-cell genomes per sample. An Illumina MiSeq with a v3 150-cycle kit was used to sequence the pooled TRB libraries. The authors' analysis ran thus. Repertoire analysis was run in R within a reproducible Nextflow workflow that covered QC, data transformation and analysis. LymphoSeq2, an R package for AIRR-Seq data exploration, was used to implement custom analyses. After excluding a handful of samples that yielded fewer than 5000 total TRB sequences, fewer than 200 HIV repertoires remained for analysis. Among the roughly 200 retained HIV repertoires, under 65 were collected before ART initiation and under 150 after ART initiation. Repertoires were downsampled to 5000 TRB nucleotide sequences, and summary statistics were averaged over 100 downsampling iterations. TRB sequences were retained for analysis only if CDR3 regions of at least seven amino acids were present. Two measures captured diversity: a Shannon entropy-derived clonality score and the Gini coefficient. Repertoire networks linked the top 5000 CDR3 amino acid sequences whenever two sequences differed by an edit distance of one. Antigen specificity groups and MHC restriction were predicted for TRB CDR3 amino acid sequences with GLIPH2. Known CMV, EBV, HIV or tissue antigen associations were flagged by matching CDR3 amino acid sequences against VDJdb and McPAS-TCR. Pre-ART, post-ART and control groups were compared with Wilcoxon signed-rank tests and Holm-Bonferroni correction. What TCRdb holds here is the immuneACCESS table cut down to in-frame rearrangements. Part of the clones is not present; checked against another copy, under half of the missing clones reflect an unresolved V gene, and the others are unexplained. V and J calls and clone size come straight from that table; D and trimming were deduced from the DNA. The sample has fewer than 35,000 clones on record, about four fifths of them singletons. The ten largest make up over 7% of the sample.

On the study overall, not on this receptor specifically: No data were available on ART adherence, viral resistance or therapy changes, limiting inferences about post-ART repertoire changes. Narrower CDR3 length ranges were observed in HIV repertoires than in controls, and an antigen-experienced repertoire with only a slight naive shift after ART was suggested by the network structure. Starting ART was linked to a significant rise in TRB diversity, yet even after long-term ART the diversity remained significantly lower than in transplant donor controls. Because PBMC availability was limited, only the TCR beta chain was sequenced, with no alpha chain pairing. The repertoire was dominated across all time points by expanded TRB clones identified before ART initiation, although this dominance was seen to fluctuate and to decrease in many PLHIV after ART. Because pre-ART samples had limited cell numbers, profiling was done on unsorted PBMC rather than on sorted CD4+ and CD8+ T cells. Samples dated from the mid-2000s to the late 2010s, and the ART regimens used may be less effective than current ones.

CDR1 is given as SNHLY and CDR2 as FYNNEI, both from the germline V gene. From the cysteine up to the phenylalanine, the CDR3 has a length of 16 residues. The retained sequence is limited to the CDR3, 48 bases, with the frame set at the first base. V and J are trimmed by 4 bases and 0 bases, and the gene matches miss 6 bases of the junction. As regards this clone: What this receptor recognizes is not known. Base-call qualities are not available, and no considerably larger clone is one nucleotide away.

Participants were included only if at least one PBMC sample before ART initiation and at least two post-ART samples were available. Treatment was received in the United States of America by all participants with HIV. Before DNA extraction, cryopreserved samples of roughly 0.9-10 million PBMC were thawed and then washed. At the time of the earliest PBMC sample for each participant with HIV, ages ranged from about 20 to 54 years. PBMC samples were contributed by each participant from 1-4 timepoints before ART initiation and 2-8 timepoints after ART initiation, with a median of 7 samples. For every participant, serial HIV viral load, CD4+ T-cell count, ART history and demographic data were obtained. Genomic DNA was extracted from unsorted PBMC with a Qiagen kit on a QIAcube, processed in batches of 12 samples.

The sequence was obtained from a man aged 18 to 35 with HIV. The sequence is built from TRBV2 and TRBJ1-1; TRBD1 agrees with 9 junctional bases. Specimen: unsorted PBMCs, collected 0.4 years before starting antiretroviral therapy. The bases read TGTGCCAGCAGTGGGGGACAGGGCTCCATGAACACTGAAGCTTTCTTT. This codes for CASSGGQGSMNTEAFF.